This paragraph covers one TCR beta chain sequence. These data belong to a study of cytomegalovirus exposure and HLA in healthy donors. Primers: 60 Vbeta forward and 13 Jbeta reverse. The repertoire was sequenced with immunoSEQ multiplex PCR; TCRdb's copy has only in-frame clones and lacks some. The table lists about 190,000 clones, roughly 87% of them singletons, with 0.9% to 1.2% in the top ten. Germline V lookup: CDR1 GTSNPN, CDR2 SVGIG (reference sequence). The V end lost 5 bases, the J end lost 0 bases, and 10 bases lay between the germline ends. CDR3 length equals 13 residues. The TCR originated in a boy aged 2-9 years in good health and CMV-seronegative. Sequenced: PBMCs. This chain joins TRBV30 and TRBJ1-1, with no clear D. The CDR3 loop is CAWVWAMNTEAFF. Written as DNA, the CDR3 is TGTGCCTGGGTTTGGGCAATGAACACTGAAGCTTTCTTT.